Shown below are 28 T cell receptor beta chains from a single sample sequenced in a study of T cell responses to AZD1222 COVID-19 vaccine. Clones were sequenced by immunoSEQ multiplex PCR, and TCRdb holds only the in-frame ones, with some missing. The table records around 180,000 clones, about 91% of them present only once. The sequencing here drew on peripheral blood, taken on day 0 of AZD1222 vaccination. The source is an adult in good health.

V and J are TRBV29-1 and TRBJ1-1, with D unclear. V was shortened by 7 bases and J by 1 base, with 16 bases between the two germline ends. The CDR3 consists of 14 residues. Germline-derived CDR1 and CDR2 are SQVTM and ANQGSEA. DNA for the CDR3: TGCAGCGGCGGAGGGCCCAAGCCGAACACTGAAGCTTTCTTT. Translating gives CSGGGPKPNTEAFF.

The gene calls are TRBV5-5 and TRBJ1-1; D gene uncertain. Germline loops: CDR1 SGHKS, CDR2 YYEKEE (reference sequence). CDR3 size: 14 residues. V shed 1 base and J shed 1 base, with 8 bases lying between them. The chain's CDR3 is CASSLRHQNTEAFF. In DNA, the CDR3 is TGTGCCAGCAGCTTGAGGCACCAGAACACTGAAGCTTTCTTT. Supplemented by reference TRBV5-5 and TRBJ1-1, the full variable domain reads DAGVTQSPTHLIKTRGQQVTLRCSPISGHKSVSWYQQVLGQGPQFIFQYYEKEERGRGNFPDRFSARQFPNYSSELNVNALLLGDSALYLCASSLRHQNTEAFFGQGTRLTVV.

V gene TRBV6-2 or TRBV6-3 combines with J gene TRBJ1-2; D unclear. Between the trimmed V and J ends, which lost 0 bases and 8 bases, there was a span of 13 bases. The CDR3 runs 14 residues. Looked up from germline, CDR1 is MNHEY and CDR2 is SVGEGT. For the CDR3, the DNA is TGTGCCAGCAGTTACTCTGGCCGGGCGGAGGGCTACACCTTC. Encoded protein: CASSYSGRAEGYTF.

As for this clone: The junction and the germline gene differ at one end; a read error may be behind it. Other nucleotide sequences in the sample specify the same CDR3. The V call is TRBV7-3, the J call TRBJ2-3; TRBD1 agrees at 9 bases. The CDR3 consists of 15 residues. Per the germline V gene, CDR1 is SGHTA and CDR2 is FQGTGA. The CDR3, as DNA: TGTGCCAGTAGCTCCCTGGGACAGGGCCCAGATACGCAGTATTTT. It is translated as CASSSLGQGPDTQYF.

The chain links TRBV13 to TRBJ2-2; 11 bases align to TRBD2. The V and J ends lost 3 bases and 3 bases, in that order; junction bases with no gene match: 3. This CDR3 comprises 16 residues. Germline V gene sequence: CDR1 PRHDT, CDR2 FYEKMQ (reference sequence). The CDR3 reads CASSFSGGAYTGELFF. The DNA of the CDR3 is TGTGCCAGCAGCTTTAGCGGGGGGGCGTACACCGGGGAGCTGTTTTTT.

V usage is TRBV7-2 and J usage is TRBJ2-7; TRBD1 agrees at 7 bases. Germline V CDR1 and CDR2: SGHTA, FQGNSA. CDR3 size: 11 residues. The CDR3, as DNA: TGTGGAAGGGGGCGAGACTACGAGCAGTACTTC. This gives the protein CGRGRDYEQYF.

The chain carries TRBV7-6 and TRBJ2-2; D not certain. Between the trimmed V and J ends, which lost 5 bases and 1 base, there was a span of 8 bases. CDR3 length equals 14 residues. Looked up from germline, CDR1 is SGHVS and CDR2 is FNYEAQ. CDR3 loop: CASSPARNTGELFF. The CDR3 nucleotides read TGTGCCAGCAGCCCCGCGAGGAACACCGGGGAGCTGTTTTTT.

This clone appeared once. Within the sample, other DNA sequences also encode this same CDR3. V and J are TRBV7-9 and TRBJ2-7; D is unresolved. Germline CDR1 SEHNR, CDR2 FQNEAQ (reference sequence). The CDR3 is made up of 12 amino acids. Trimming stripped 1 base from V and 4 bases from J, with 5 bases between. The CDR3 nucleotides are TGTGCCAGCAGCTTAGTCAGTTACGAGCAGTACTTC. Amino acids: CASSLVSYEQYF. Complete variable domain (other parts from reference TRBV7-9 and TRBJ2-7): DTGVSQNPRHKITKRGQNVTFRCDPISEHNRLYWYRQTLGQGPEFLTYFQNEAQLEKSRLLSDRFSAERPKGSFSTLEIQRTEQGDSAMYLCASSLVSYEQYFGPGTRLTVT.

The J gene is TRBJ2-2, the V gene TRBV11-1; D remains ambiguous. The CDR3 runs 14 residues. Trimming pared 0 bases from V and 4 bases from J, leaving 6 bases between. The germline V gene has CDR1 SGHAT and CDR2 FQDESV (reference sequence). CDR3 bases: TGTGCCAGCAGCTTAGCTATTAGCACCGGGGAGCTGTTTTTT. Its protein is CASSLAISTGELFF.

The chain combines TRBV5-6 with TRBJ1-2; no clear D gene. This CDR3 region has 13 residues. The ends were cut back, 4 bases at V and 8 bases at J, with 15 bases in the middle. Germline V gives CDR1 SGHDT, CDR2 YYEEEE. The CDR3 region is CASSLGRMGGYTF. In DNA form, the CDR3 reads TGTGCCAGCAGCCTAGGACGGATGGGGGGCTACACCTTC.

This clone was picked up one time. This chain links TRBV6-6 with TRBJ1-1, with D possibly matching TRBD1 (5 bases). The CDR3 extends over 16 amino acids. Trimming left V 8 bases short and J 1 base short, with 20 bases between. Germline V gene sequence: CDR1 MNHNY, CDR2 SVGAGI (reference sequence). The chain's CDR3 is CASLTGPGLKNTEAFF. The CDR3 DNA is TGTGCCAGCCTCACCGGGCCAGGGCTAAAGAACACTGAAGCTTTCTTT.

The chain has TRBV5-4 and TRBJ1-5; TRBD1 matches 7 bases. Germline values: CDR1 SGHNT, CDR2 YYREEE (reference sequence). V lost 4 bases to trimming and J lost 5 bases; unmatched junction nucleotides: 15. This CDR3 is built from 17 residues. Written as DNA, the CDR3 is TGTGCCAGCAGCCCCGAGCCCTTTACAGGGGAGGATCAGCCCCAGCATTTT. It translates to CASSPEPFTGEDQPQHF.

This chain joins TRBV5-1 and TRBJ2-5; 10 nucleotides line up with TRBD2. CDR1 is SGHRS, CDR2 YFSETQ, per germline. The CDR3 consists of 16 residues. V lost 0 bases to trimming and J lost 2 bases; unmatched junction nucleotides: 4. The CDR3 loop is CASSLVGLALQETQYF. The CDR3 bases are TGCGCCAGCAGCTTGGTGGGACTAGCGTTACAAGAGACCCAGTACTTC.

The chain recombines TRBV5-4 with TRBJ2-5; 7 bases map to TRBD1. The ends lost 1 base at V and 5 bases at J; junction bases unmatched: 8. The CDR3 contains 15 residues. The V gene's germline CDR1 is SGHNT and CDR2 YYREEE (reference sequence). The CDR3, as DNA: TGTGCCAGCAGCTTGCCGCAGGGGGTGGGTGAGACCCAGTACTTC. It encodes CASSLPQGVGETQYF.

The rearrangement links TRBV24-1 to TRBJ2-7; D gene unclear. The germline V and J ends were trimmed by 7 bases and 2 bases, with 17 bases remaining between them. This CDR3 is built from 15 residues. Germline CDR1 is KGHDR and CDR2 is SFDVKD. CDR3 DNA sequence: TGTGCCACCAGCGATAGTAGTGTAGGCGCCTACGAGCAGTACTTC. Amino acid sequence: CATSDSSVGAYEQYF.

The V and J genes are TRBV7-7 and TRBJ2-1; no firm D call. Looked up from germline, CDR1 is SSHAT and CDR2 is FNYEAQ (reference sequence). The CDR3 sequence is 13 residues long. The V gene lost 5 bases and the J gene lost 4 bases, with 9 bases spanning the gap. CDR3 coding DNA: TGTGCCAGCAGCGCTCAATTATACAATGAGCAGTTCTTC. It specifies CASSAQLYNEQFF.

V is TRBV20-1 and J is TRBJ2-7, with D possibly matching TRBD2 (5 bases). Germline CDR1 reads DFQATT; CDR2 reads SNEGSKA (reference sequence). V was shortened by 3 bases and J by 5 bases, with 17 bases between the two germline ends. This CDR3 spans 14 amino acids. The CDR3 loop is CSASGAGDGDEQYF. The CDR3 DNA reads TGCAGTGCTAGTGGAGCCGGGGATGGCGACGAGCAGTACTTC.

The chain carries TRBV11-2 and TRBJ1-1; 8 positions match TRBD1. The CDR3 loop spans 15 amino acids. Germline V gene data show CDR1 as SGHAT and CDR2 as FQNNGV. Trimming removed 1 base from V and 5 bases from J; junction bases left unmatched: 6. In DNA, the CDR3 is TGTGCCAGCAGCTTAGGGCAGGGGGCGCGGACTGAAGCTTTCTTT. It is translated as CASSLGQGARTEAFF.

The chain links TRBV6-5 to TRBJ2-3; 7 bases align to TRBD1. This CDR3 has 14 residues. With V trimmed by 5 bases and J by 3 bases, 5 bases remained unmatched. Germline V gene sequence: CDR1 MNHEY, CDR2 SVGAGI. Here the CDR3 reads CASSNDRVTDTQYF. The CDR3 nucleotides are TGTGCCAGCAGTAACGACAGGGTTACAGATACGCAGTATTTT.

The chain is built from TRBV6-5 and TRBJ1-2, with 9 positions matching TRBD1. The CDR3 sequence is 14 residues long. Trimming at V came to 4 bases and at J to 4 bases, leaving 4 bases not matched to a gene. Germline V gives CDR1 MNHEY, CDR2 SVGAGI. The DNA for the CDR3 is TGTGCCAGCAGTTTCACAGGGGGCCGCTATGGCTACACCTTC. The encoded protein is CASSFTGGRYGYTF.

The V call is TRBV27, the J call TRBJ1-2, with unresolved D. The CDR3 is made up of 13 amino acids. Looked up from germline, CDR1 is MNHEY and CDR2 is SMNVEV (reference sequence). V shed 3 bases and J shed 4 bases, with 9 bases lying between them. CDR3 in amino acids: CASSFGRTYGYTF. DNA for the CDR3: TGTGCCAGCAGTTTCGGGAGGACCTATGGCTACACCTTC.

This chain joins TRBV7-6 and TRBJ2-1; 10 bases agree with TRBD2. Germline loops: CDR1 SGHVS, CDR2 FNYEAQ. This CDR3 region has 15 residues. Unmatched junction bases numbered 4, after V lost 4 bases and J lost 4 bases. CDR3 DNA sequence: TGTGCCAGCAGCTCCCGACTAGCGGGTTACAATGAGCAGTTCTTC. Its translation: CASSSRLAGYNEQFF.

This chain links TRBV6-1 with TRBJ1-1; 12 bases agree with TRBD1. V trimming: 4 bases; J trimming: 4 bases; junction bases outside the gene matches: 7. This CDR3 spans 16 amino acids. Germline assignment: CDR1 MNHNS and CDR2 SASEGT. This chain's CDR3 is CASSGGQGAPGTEAFF. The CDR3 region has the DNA TGTGCCAGCAGTGGGGGACAGGGGGCGCCGGGCACTGAAGCTTTCTTT.

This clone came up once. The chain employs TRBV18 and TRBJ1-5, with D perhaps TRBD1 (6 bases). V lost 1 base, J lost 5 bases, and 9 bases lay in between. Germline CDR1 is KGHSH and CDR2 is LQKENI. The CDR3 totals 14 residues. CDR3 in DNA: TGTGCCAGCTCACCACTGGGGGCGGATCAGCCCCAGCATTTT. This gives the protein CASSPLGADQPQHF.

The CDR3 here is CASSGRGGYGYTF. The CDR3 DNA is TGTGCCAGCAGTGGAAGAGGGGGCTATGGCTACACCTTC. The J gene is TRBJ1-2, the V gene TRBV2, with D possibly matching TRBD1 (6 bases). Trimming pared 4 bases from V and 4 bases from J, leaving 10 bases between. The CDR3 consists of 13 residues. Germline V gives CDR1 SNHLY, CDR2 FYNNEI.

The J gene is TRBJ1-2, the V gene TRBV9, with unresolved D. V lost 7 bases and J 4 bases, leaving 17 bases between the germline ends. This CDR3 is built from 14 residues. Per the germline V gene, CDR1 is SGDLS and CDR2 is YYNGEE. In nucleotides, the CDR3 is TGTGCCAGCCGGGTGGGCCCGCGGGGCTATGGCTACACCTTC. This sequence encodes CASRVGPRGYGYTF.

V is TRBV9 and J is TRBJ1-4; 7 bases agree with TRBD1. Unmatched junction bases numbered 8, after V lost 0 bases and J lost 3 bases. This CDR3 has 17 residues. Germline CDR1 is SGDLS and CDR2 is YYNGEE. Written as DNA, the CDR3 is TGTGCCAGCAGCGTAGGGATAAGAGGGGGCCCTAATGAAAAACTGTTTTTT. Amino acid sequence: CASSVGIRGGPNEKLFF.

The CDR3 loop reads CASSEEGILYAGELFF. CDR3 nucleotide sequence: TGTGCCAGCAGTGAAGAGGGAATCCTGTACGCCGGGGAGCTGTTTTTT. V gene TRBV2 combines with J gene TRBJ2-2; no firm D call. CDR1 SNHLY and CDR2 FYNNEI come from the germline V gene. V was cut by 1 base and J by 6 bases, with 15 bases left in between. This CDR3 is built from 16 residues.